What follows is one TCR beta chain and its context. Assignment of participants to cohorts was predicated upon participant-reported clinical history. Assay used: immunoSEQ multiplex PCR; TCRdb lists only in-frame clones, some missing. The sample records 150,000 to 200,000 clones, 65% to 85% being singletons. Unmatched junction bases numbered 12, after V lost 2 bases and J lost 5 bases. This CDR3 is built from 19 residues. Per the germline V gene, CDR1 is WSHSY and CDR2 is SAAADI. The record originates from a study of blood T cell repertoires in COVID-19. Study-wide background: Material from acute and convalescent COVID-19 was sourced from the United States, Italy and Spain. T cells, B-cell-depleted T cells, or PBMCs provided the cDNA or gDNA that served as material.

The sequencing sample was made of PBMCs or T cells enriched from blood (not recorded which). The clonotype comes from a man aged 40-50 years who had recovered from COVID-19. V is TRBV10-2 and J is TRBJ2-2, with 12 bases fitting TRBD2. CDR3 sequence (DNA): TGCGCCAGCAGTGAGCCTAGCGGGGGGGCCGTAGAAAGAACCGGGGAGCTGTTTTTT. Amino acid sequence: CASSEPSGGAVERTGELFF.